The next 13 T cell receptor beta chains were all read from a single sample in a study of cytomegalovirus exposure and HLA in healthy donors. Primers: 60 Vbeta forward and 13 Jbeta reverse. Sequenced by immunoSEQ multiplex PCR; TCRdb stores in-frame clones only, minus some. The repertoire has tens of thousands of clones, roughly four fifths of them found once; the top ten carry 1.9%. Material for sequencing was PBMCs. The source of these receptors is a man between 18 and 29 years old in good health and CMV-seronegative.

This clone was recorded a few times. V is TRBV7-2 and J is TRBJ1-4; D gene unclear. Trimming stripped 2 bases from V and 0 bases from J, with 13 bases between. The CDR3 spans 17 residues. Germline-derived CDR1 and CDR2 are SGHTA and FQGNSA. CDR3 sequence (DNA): TGTGCCAGCAGCTTAATCGGCGGATTGGCAACTAATGAAAAACTGTTTTTT. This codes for CASSLIGGLATNEKLFF.

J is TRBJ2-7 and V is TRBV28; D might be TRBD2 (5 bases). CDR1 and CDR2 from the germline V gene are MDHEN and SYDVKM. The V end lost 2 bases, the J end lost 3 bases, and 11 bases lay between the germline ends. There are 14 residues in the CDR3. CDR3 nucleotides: TGTGCCAGCAGTTTACGGGGTTTTTACTACGAGCAGTACTTC. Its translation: CASSLRGFYYEQYF. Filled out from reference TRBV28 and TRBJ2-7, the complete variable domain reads DVKVTQSSRYLVKRTGEKVFLECVQDMDHENMFWYRQDPGLGLRLIYFSYDVKMKEKGDIPEGYSVSREKKERFSLILESASTNQTSMYLCASSLRGFYYEQYFGPGTRLTVT.

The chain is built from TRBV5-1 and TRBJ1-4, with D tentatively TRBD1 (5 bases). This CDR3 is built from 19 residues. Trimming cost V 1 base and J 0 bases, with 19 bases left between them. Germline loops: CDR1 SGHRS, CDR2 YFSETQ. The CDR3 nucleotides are TGCGCCAGCAGCTTGTGGGCCAGGGAGGGGTCTGCAACTAATGAAAAACTGTTTTTT. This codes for CASSLWAREGSATNEKLFF.

The DNA of the CDR3 is TGTGCCAGCTCCCAAACTGAAACCTACGAGCAGTACTTC. Translated, it gives CASSQTETYEQYF. The chain combines TRBV18 with TRBJ2-7, with D uncertain. Trimming removed 6 bases at V and 2 bases at J, with 11 bases between. The germline CDR1 and CDR2 sequences are KGHSH and LQKENI. The CDR3 sequence is 13 residues long.

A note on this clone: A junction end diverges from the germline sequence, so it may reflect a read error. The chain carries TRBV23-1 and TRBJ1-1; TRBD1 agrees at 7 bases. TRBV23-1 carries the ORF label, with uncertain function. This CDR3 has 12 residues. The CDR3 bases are TGCGCCAGCAGTCCCGCTCCATACGCAGGGGGCTTT. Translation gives CASSPAPYAGGF.

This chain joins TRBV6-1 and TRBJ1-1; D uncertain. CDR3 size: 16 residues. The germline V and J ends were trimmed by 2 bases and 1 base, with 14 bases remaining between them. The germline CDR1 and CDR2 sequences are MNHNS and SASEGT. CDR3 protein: CASSENLFRRNTEAFF. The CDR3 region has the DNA TGTGCCAGCAGTGAAAACTTATTTCGGAGGAACACTGAAGCTTTCTTT.

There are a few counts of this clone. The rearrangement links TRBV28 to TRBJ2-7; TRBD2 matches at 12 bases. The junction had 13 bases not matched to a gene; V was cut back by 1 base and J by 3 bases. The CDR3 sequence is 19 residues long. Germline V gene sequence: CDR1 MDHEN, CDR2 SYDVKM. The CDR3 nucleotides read TGTGCCAGCAGTTTATCTCTAGCGGGAGGGCCAGAGGTACACTACGAGCAGTACTTC. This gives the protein CASSLSLAGGPEVHYEQYF.

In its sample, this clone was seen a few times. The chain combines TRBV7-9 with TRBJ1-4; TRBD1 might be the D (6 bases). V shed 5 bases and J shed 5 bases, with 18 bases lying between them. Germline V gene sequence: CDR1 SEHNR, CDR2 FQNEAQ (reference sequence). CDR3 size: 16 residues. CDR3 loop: CASSPFVQGTNEKLFF. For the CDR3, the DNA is TGTGCCAGCAGCCCCTTCGTACAGGGAACGAATGAAAAACTGTTTTTT.

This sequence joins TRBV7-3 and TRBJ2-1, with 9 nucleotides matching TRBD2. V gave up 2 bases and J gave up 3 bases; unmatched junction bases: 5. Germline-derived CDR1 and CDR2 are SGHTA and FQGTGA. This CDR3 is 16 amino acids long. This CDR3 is CASSLGLAGSYNEQFF. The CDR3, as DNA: TGTGCCAGCAGCTTAGGTCTAGCGGGGAGCTACAATGAGCAGTTCTTC.

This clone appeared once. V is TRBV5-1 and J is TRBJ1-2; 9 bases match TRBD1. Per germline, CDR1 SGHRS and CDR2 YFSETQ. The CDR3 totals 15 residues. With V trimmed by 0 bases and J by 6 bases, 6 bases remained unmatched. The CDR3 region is CASSLGDRAWDGYTF. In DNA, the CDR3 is TGCGCCAGCAGCTTGGGGGACAGGGCCTGGGATGGCTACACCTTC.

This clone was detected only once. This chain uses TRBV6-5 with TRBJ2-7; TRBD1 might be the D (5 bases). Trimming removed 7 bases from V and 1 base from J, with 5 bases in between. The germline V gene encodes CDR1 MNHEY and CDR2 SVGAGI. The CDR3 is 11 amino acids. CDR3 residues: CASTGSYEQYF. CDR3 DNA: TGTGCCAGCACAGGGTCCTACGAGCAGTACTTC.

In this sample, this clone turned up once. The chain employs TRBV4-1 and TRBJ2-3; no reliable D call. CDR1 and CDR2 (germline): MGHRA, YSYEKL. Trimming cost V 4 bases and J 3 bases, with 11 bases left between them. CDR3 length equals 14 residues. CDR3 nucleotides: TGCGCCAGCAGCCCGGGTGTACTGACAGATACGCAGTATTTT. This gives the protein CASSPGVLTDTQYF.

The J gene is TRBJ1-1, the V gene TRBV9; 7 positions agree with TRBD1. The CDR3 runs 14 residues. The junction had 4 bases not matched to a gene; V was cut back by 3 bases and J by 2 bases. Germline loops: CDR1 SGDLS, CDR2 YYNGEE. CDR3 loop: CASSGDRLNTEAFF. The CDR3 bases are TGTGCCAGCAGCGGGGACAGATTAAACACTGAAGCTTTCTTT.